These 28 T cell receptor beta chains share one sample of origin, sequenced in a study of T cells in Graves' hyperthyroidism and ophthalmopathy. What was amplified from RNA transcripts were TCR beta CDR3 regions. The HTBI primer set was used in a first-round RT-PCR of the TCR CDR3. TCRdb processed the multiplex PCR reads anew with MiXCR; each CDR3 protein has one entry. In the table there are about 350,000 distinct CDR3 sequences, about 15% of which are singletons. Material for sequencing was blood. The receptors were gathered from a woman aged 25 to 39 with Graves' hyperthyroidism.

A word on this clonotype: It may be a read error: a sequence one base away is much more abundant. The chain recombines TRBV28 with TRBJ1-1; 9 positions match TRBD1. In germline, CDR1 is MDHEN, CDR2 SYDVKM. The CDR3 sequence is 16 residues long. V shed 8 bases and J 1 base; nucleotides not matched to a gene: 11. This chain's CDR3 is CASGSRTGVENTEAFF. The CDR3 DNA reads as TGTGCCAGCGGTTCCCGGACAGGGGTGGAGAACACTGAAGCTTTCTTT.

This clonotype appeared many times. The chain uses TRBV28 and TRBJ2-7; 13 bases match TRBD2. V gave up 5 bases and J gave up 6 bases; unmatched junction bases: 10. CDR3 length equals 16 residues. Per the germline V gene, CDR1 is MDHEN and CDR2 is SYDVKM. CDR3 amino acids: CASSPTLTSGRLEQYF. The CDR3 region has the DNA TGTGCCAGCAGTCCGACCCTGACTAGCGGGAGGCTCGAGCAGTACTTC.

This clonotype has only a few counts. V is TRBV3-1 and J is TRBJ2-1; either TRBD1 or TRBD2 may fit D (5 bases each). The CDR3 contains 17 residues. Trimming removed 1 base from V and 5 bases from J, with 18 bases in between. Germline V gene sequence: CDR1 LGHDT, CDR2 YNNKEL (reference sequence). The CDR3 spells CASSQARDPTYDNEQFF. CDR3 bases: TGTGCCAGCAGCCAAGCCCGGGACCCGACCTATGACAATGAGCAGTTCTTC.

This clonotype was detected many times. The CDR3, as DNA: TGTGCCAGCAGTACCGGGACTCGACCTACAGATACGCAGTATTTT. This gives the protein CASSTGTRPTDTQYF. The chain uses TRBV28 and TRBJ2-3; tentatively, D is TRBD2 (6 bases). The CDR3 runs 15 residues. Trimming shortened V by 5 bases and J by 3 bases, and 15 bases separated the two germline ends. Germline V gives CDR1 MDHEN, CDR2 SYDVKM.

This clonotype showed up just a few times. V usage is TRBV7-2 and J usage is TRBJ2-1; 7 positions match TRBD2. CDR1 is SGHTA, CDR2 FQGNSA, per germline. V lost 4 bases to trimming and J lost 0 bases; unmatched junction nucleotides: 3. CDR3 length: 15 amino acids. In DNA, the CDR3 is TGTGCCAGCAGCTCAGCGGGAAACTCCTACAATGAGCAGTTCTTC. Translating gives CASSSAGNSYNEQFF.

In its sample, this clonotype was seen a few times. The rearrangement uses TRBV7-8 and TRBJ2-1, with D unclear. V dropped 5 bases and J dropped 5 bases, with 16 bases sitting between them. The CDR3 sequence is 15 residues long. CDR1 is SGHVS, CDR2 FQNEAQ, per germline. The CDR3 DNA is TGTGCCAGCAGCGGAAAAAGTGGCCCCGACAATGAGCAGTTCTTC. Translated: CASSGKSGPDNEQFF.

This chain uses TRBV20-1 with TRBJ1-5; D unresolved. The germline gives CDR1 DFQATT, CDR2 SNEGSKA (reference sequence). The CDR3 has 13 residues. The V gene lost 5 bases and the J gene lost 0 bases, with 8 bases spanning the gap. Here the CDR3 reads CSAGGDSNQPQHF. CDR3 DNA sequence: TGCAGTGCTGGAGGAGATAGCAATCAGCCCCAGCATTTT.

The chain combines TRBV20-1 with TRBJ2-7, with D perhaps TRBD2 (6 bases). This CDR3 contains 14 residues. Germline lookup yields CDR1 DFQATT and CDR2 SNEGSKA (reference sequence). Trimming removed 2 bases at V and 4 bases at J, with 15 bases between. Written as DNA, the CDR3 is TGCAGTGCTAGAATGGGCGGGATGGGATACGAGCAGTACTTC. It translates to CSARMGGMGYEQYF.

This rearrangement joins TRBV5-5 to TRBJ2-1; 10 positions agree with TRBD2. After removal of 4 bases from V and 1 base from J, the junction contained 5 bases not matched to a gene. Germline lookup yields CDR1 SGHKS and CDR2 YYEKEE (reference sequence). The CDR3 has 16 residues. The CDR3, as DNA: TGTGCCAGCAGCGAAGCGGGAGGGCCATCCTACAATGAGCAGTTCTTC. Protein sequence: CASSEAGGPSYNEQFF.

This clonotype was seen many times. The CDR3 is CSEIGLADSEQFF. The DNA of the CDR3 is TGCAGCGAGATAGGGCTAGCGGATAGTGAGCAGTTCTTC. V usage is TRBV20-1 and J usage is TRBJ2-1, with 7 positions matching TRBD2. In germline, CDR1 is DFQATT, CDR2 SNEGSKA (reference sequence). The CDR3 spans 13 residues.

This chain connects TRBV6-1 to TRBJ1-5; TRBD1 might be the D (5 bases). The V gene lost 7 bases and the J gene lost 6 bases, with 22 bases spanning the gap. This CDR3 region has 16 residues. CDR1 is MNHNS and CDR2 is SASEGT in the germline V gene. CDR3 residues: CASIVTLTGPSQPQHF. CDR3 DNA: TGTGCCAGCATAGTAACCTTAACGGGGCCAAGTCAGCCCCAGCATTTT.

There are many counts of this clonotype. The V gene is TRBV10-3, the J gene TRBJ2-4, with 8 bases identical to TRBD2. From germline, CDR1 is ENHRY and CDR2 SYGVKD. The V and J ends lost 0 bases and 7 bases, in that order; junction bases with no gene match: 2. There are 14 residues in the CDR3. CDR3 coding DNA: TGTGCCATCAGTGAGTCAAGCGGGAGTAACATTCAGTACTTC. Encoded protein: CAISESSGSNIQYF.

Many counts were recorded for this clonotype. The chain has TRBV13 and TRBJ1-1, with D unresolved. CDR3 size: 14 residues. The ends were cut back, 4 bases at V and 1 base at J, with 10 bases in the middle. The germline V gene encodes CDR1 PRHDT and CDR2 FYEKMQ (reference sequence). CDR3 residues: CASSSREENTEAFF. Written as DNA, the CDR3 is TGTGCCAGCAGCTCCCGGGAAGAGAACACTGAAGCTTTCTTT.

The sample holds a few counts of this clonotype. In nucleotides, the CDR3 is TGCAGTGCCCCTTCTTCCGGGACAGATAATGGCTACACCTTC. Translated: CSAPSSGTDNGYTF. The genes are TRBV20-1 and TRBJ1-2; 7 bases line up with TRBD1. Losses at the gene ends were 6 bases for V and 6 bases for J; bases not matched to a gene: 13. Germline V gene sequence: CDR1 DFQATT, CDR2 SNEGSKA (reference sequence). The CDR3 totals 14 residues.

This rearrangement joins TRBV27 to TRBJ2-2; no reliable D call. V was trimmed by 5 bases and J by 0 bases, leaving 10 bases between them. There are 15 residues in the CDR3. CDR1 and CDR2 (germline): MNHEY, SMNVEV (reference sequence). This chain's CDR3 is CASSLNRANTGELFF. The CDR3 bases are TGTGCCAGCAGTCTTAATAGGGCGAACACCGGGGAGCTGTTTTTT.

In its sample, this clonotype was seen many times. This sequence joins TRBV6-1 and TRBJ2-3, with TRBD1 identical over 7 bases. Germline V gene lookup returns CDR1 MNHNS and CDR2 SASEGT. The J segment lost 2 bases and the V segment lost 5 bases, leaving 16 bases of the junction unmatched. The length of the CDR3 is 18 residues. The CDR3 spells CASSPLMTGNRATDTQYF. The CDR3 DNA follows: TGTGCCAGCAGTCCCTTAATGACAGGGAATAGAGCCACAGATACGCAGTATTTT.

The rearrangement joins TRBV27 to TRBJ1-2, with a tentative D call TRBD1 (6 bases). The CDR3 has 11 amino acids. The V end lost 8 bases, the J end lost 7 bases, and 11 bases lay between the germline ends. Germline V gene data show CDR1 as MNHEY and CDR2 as SMNVEV (reference sequence). The CDR3 region is CASGTGSGYTF. The CDR3 nucleotides are TGTGCCAGCGGTACAGGGTCTGGCTACACCTTC.

This clonotype appeared many times. This sequence joins TRBV7-9 and TRBJ2-2; tentative D call: TRBD2 (6 bases). Trimming shortened V by 3 bases and J by 7 bases, and 15 bases separated the two germline ends. The CDR3 is 15 amino acids. Germline CDR1 is SEHNR and CDR2 is FQNEAQ (reference sequence). The CDR3 sequence: CASSFVPGGVGELFF. DNA for the CDR3: TGTGCCAGCAGCTTCGTCCCCGGCGGGGTCGGGGAGCTGTTTTTT.

V is TRBV20-1 and J is TRBJ2-7; either TRBD1 or TRBD2 may fit D (5 bases each). Germline lookup yields CDR1 DFQATT and CDR2 SNEGSKA (reference sequence). With 4 bases removed from V and 4 bases from J, the gap between germline ends came to 20 bases. The CDR3 length is 15 residues. CDR3 loop: CSATASGTALYEQYF. Here the CDR3 DNA reads TGCAGTGCTACCGCTTCCGGGACCGCGCTTTACGAGCAGTACTTC.

The chain recombines TRBV19 with TRBJ2-1, with D perhaps TRBD1 (5 bases). V was cut by 9 bases and J by 0 bases, with 15 bases left in between. The CDR3 is 15 residues long. Germline-derived CDR1 and CDR2 are LNHDA and SQIVND (reference sequence). The CDR3 region has the DNA TGTGCCAGCTCAGGGTCCCTTAGCTCCTACAATGAGCAGTTCTTC. The encoded protein is CASSGSLSSYNEQFF.

This clonotype was picked up a small number of times. The rearrangement uses TRBV7-9 and TRBJ1-4; D not resolved. There are 15 residues in the CDR3. Germline assignment: CDR1 SEHNR and CDR2 FQNEAQ (reference sequence). With 4 bases removed from V and 0 bases from J, the gap between germline ends came to 9 bases. The CDR3 loop is CASSSPTATNEKLFF. The CDR3 nucleotides read TGTGCCAGCAGCTCCCCGACCGCAACTAATGAAAAACTGTTTTTT.

The V and J genes are TRBV12-3 or TRBV12-4 and TRBJ1-1; 8 bases fit TRBD1. The CDR3 has 15 amino acids. The ends lost 6 bases at V and 5 bases at J; junction bases unmatched: 11. CDR3 DNA sequence: TGTGCCAGCAGCCGCTATCAGGGGGCCGGGACTGAAGCTTTCTTT. The encoded protein is CASSRYQGAGTEAFF.

This clonotype was seen repeatedly, ten times or more. The J gene is TRBJ2-2, the V gene TRBV7-2; 9 positions agree with TRBD1. The CDR3 contains 16 residues. V trimming: 5 bases; J trimming: 8 bases; junction bases outside the gene matches: 12. Germline V gene sequence: CDR1 SGHTA, CDR2 FQGNSA. CDR3 sequence (DNA): TGTGCCAGCAGCCCGACACAGGGGGCGCAGCGTGGGGAGCTGTTTTTT. The encoded protein is CASSPTQGAQRGELFF.

Concerning this clonotype itself: This may come from a read error, since a much larger clone is one base off. V and J are TRBV27 and TRBJ1-6; tentatively, D is TRBD1 (6 bases). Germline V gives CDR1 MNHEY, CDR2 SMNVEV (reference sequence). This CDR3 has 14 amino acids. CDR3 DNA: TGTGCCAGCAGCCCGACAGGCTTTAATTCACCCCCCCACTTT. It is translated as CASSPTGFNSPPHF.

The V and J genes are TRBV6-2 or TRBV6-3 and TRBJ2-1; TRBD2 aligns across 11 bases. The ends lost 1 base at V and 3 bases at J; junction bases unmatched: 8. This CDR3 contains 18 residues. CDR1 MNHEY and CDR2 SVGEGT come from the germline V gene. DNA of the CDR3: TGTGCCAGCAGTTACTTACTCGGGACTAGCGGTTTCTACAATGAGCAGTTCTTC. It codes for CASSYLLGTSGFYNEQFF.

Worth noting for this clonotype: A much larger clone sits a single nucleotide away, making a read error possible. The chain has TRBV6-1 and TRBJ2-2; D may be TRBD1 or TRBD2 (5 bases each). This CDR3 is 15 amino acids long. In germline, CDR1 is MNHNS, CDR2 SASEGT. The CDR3, as DNA: TGTGCCAGCACCATGGGCAGGGATGAAACCGGGGAGCCGTTTTTT. Its protein product is CASTMGRDETGEPFF.

This clonotype has more than one count but fewer than ten. J is TRBJ1-4 and V is TRBV29-1; 9 bases agree with TRBD1. Germline V gives CDR1 SQVTM, CDR2 ANQGSEA. Germline trimming cut 6 bases from V and 5 bases from J; bases unmatched to any gene: 4. This CDR3 spans 13 amino acids. The CDR3 is CSVPGTGNEKLFF. In DNA form, the CDR3 reads TGCAGCGTGCCCGGGACAGGGAATGAAAAACTGTTTTTT.

This clonotype showed up many times. The chain couples TRBV7-2 to TRBJ2-1; D is possibly TRBD2 (6 bases). The CDR3 runs 15 residues. The V gene lost 4 bases and the J gene lost 3 bases, with 13 bases spanning the gap. The germline CDR1 and CDR2 sequences are SGHTA and FQGNSA. The CDR3 spells CASSSGLTSYNEQFF. The DNA for the CDR3 is TGTGCCAGCAGCTCCGGGCTGACTAGCTACAATGAGCAGTTCTTC.